This T cell receptor (beta chain) appears in the sequencing data of a study of metastatic and nonmetastatic thyroid tumors. Study-level information: Both malignant and benign thyroid patients supplied peripheral blood and tumor or nodule tissue samples, across which the repertoires of these patients were then compared. General study results and limits: Benign nodules reportedly had significantly lower TCR beta diversity than malignant thyroid tumors in blood and tumor.

The length of the CDR3 is 14 residues. Germline V gives CDR1 ENHRY, CDR2 SYGVKD. Deletions cut 11 bases from V and 4 bases from J, with 18 bases between. Authors' analysis steps: The study built a papillary thyroid cancer distant-metastasis classifier from CDR3 differences across clinicopathological groups. TCRdb re-called clones via MiXCR from the PCR reads. The V and J calls were not made by the authors but by TCRdb's processing. The data contain roughly 70,000 clones, 18% of them singletons. Many counts were recorded for this clone. The antigen is not known. Not a single patient had been given any form of treatment at any point before undergoing thyroid surgery.

V is TRBV10-3 and J is TRBJ2-1; TRBD2 is a possible D gene (6 bases). This clonotype was obtained from a female donor with papillary thyroid cancer or a benign thyroid nodule (not recorded which). Some clones in this sample may be carry-over from other donors' samples. Sequencing input: blood. Here the CDR3 DNA reads TGTGCCGCCAAGCCCGGGGCGGGATACAATGAGCAGTTCTTC. It translates to CAAKPGAGYNEQFF.